The following is a T cell receptor (beta chain) sequence with its context. Followed longitudinally, the Seattle patients had been enrolled during active infection. The data stem from a study of blood T cell repertoires in COVID-19. On the study more broadly: The origin of the acute and convalescent COVID-19 samples was the United States, Italy and Spain.

Deletions cut 1 base from V and 6 bases from J, with 11 bases between. The V gene's germline CDR1 is SGHTA and CDR2 FQGNSA. The CDR3 is made up of 14 amino acids. Assay used: immunoSEQ multiplex PCR; TCRdb lists only in-frame clones, some missing. The sample holds approximately 300,000 clones, more than 80% seen once. The rearrangement uses TRBV7-2 and TRBJ2-3; D may be TRBD1 (5 bases). Sequenced material: peripheral blood. This receptor was obtained from a woman aged 25 to 39 with COVID-19, enrolled during active disease. CDR3 region: CASSLGGRVDTQYF. The DNA for the CDR3 is TGTGCCAGCAGCTTAGGCGGCAGGGTGGATACGCAGTATTTT.